This T cell receptor beta chain was recovered during a study of glioma-infiltrating T cells. This clonotype was found many times. The iRepertoire nested amplicon-rescue multiplex PCR amplified TCR alpha and beta CDR3s from RNA. TCRdb independently ran MiXCR on the multiplex PCR reads; one entry per CDR3 protein. The table includes approximately 190,000 distinct CDR3 sequences, approximately 30% detected once. Germline V gene data show CDR1 as SGHTA and CDR2 as FQGNSA. The CDR3 extends over 16 amino acids. Trimming took off 1 base at V and 3 bases at J, with 16 bases between the two ends. The clonotype was recovered from a human donor with low-grade glioma or glioblastoma, undergoing nonglioma brain surgery, or in good health (not recorded which). This chain joins TRBV7-2 and TRBJ2-7; D possibly corresponds to TRBD2 (6 bases). Input material: glioma tissue, nonneoplastic brain tissue, or PBMCs (not recorded which). The CDR3 nucleotides are TGTGCCAGCAGCTTAGTCGGTCGGCGGGAAATCTACGAGCAGTACTTC. Its translation: CASSLVGRREIYEQYF.